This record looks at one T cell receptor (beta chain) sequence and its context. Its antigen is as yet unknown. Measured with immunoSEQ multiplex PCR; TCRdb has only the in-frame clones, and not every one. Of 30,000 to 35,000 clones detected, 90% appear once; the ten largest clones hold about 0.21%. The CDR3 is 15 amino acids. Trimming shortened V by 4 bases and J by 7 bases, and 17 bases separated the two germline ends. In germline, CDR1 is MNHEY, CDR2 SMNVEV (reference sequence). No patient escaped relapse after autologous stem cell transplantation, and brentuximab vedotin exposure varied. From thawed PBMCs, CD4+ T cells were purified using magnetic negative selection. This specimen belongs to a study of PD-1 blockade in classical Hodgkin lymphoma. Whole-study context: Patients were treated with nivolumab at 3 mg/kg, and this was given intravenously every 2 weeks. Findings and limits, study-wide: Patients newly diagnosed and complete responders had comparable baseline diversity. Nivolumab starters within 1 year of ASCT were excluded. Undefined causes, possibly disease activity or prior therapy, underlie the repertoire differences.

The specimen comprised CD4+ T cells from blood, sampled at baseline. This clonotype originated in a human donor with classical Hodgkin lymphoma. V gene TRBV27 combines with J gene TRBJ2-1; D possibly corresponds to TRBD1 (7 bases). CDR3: CASSSTTTGRNEQFF. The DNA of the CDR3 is TGTGCCAGCAGTTCAACGACGACAGGGAGGAATGAGCAGTTCTTC.